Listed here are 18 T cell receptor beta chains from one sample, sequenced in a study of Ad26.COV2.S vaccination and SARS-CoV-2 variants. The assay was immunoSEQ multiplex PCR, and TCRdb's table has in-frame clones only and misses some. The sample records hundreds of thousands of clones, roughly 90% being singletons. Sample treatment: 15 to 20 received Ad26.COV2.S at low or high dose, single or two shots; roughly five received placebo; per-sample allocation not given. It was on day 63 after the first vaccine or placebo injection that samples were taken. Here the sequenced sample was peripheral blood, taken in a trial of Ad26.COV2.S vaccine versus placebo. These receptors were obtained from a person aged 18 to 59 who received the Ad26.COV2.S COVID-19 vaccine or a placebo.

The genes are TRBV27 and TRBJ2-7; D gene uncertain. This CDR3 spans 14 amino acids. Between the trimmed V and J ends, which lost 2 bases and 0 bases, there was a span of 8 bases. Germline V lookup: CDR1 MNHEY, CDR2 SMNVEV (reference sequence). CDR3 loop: CASSLKLTSYEQYF. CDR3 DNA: TGTGCCAGCAGTTTAAAGCTGACCTCCTACGAGCAGTACTTC.

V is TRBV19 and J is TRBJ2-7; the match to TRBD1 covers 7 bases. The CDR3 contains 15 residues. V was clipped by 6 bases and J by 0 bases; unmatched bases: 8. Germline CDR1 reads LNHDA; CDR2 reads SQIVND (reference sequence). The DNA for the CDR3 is TGTGCCAGTAGCCCGGACAGGCGCCCCTCCTACGAGCAGTACTTC. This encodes CASSPDRRPSYEQYF.

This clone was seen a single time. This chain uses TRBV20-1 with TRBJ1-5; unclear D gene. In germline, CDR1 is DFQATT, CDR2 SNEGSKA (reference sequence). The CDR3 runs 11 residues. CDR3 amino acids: CSGYRDQPQHF. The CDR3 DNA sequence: TGCAGCGGATACAGAGATCAGCCCCAGCATTTT.

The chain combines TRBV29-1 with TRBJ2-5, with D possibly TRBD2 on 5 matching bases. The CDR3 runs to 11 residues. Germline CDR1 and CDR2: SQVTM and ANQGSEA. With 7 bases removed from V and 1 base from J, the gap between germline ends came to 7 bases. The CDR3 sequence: CSASPQETQYF. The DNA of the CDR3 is TGCAGCGCTAGCCCCCAAGAGACCCAGTACTTC.

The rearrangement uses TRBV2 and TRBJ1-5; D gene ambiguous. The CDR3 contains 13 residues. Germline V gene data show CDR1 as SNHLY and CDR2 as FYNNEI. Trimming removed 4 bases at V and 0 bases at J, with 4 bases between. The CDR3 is CASSGHSNQPQHF. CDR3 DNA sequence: TGTGCCAGCAGTGGTCATAGCAATCAGCCCCAGCATTTT. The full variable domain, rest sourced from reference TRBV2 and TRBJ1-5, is EPEVTQTPSHQVTQMGQEVILRCVPISNHLYFYWYRQILGQKVEFLVSFYNNEISEKSEIFDDQFSVERPDGSNFTLKIRSTKLEDSAMYFCASSGHSNQPQHFGDGTRLSIL.

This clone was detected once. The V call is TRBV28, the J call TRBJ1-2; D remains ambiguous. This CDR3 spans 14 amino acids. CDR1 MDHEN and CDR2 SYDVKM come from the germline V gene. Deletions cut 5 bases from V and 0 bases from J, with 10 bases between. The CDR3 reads CASSRGGSNYGYTF. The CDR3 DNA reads TGTGCCAGCAGTAGAGGAGGATCTAACTATGGCTACACCTTC.

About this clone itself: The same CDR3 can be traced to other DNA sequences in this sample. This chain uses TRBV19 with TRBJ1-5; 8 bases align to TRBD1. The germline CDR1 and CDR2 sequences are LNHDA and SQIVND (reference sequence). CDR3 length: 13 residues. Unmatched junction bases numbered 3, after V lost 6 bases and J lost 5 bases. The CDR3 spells CASSLDRDQPQHF. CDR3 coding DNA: TGTGCCAGTAGCCTGGACAGGGATCAGCCCCAGCATTTT.

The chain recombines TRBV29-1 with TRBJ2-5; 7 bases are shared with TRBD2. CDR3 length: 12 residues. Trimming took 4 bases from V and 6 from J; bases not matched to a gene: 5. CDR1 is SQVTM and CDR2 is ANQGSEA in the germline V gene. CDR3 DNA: TGCAGCGTTGGGGACTATCAAAAGACCCAGTACTTC. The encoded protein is CSVGDYQKTQYF.

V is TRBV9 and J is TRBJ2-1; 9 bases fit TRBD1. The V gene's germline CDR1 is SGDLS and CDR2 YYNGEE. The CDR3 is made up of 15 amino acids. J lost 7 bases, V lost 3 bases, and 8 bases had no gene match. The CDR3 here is CASSESGDRVNEQFF. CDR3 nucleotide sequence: TGTGCCAGCAGCGAAAGTGGGGACAGGGTTAATGAGCAGTTCTTC.

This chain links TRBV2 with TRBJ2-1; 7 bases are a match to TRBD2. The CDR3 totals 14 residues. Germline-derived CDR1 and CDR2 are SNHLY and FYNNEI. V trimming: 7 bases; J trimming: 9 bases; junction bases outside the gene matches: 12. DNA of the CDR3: TGTGCCAGCAAATCTGTAACTAGCGTGGTTGAGCAGTTCTTC. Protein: CASKSVTSVVEQFF.

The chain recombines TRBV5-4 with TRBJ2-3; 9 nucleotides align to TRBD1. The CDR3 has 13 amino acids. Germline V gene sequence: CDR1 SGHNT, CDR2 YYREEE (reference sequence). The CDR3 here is CAWGTGSTDTQYF. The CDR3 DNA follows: TGTGCGTGGGGGACAGGGAGCACAGATACGCAGTATTTT.

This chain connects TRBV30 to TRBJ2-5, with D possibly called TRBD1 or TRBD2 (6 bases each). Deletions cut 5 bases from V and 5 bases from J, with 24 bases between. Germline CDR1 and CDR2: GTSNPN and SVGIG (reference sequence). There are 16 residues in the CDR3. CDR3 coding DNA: TGTGCCTGGGGAGACGGGGGCGACGGACCCCTGGAGACCCAGTACTTC. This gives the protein CAWGDGGDGPLETQYF. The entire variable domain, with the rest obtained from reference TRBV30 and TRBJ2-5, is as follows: SQTIHQWPATLVQPVGSPLSLECTVEGTSNPNLYWYRQAAGRGLQLLFYSVGIGQISSEVPQNLSASRPQDRQFILSSKKLLLSDSGFYLCAWGDGGDGPLETQYFGPGTRLLVL.

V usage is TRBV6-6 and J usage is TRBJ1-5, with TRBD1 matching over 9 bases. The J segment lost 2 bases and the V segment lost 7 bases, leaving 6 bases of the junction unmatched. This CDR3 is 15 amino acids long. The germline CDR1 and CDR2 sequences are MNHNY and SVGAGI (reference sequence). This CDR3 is CASTGQGEGNQPQHF. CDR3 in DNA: TGTGCCAGCACGGGACAGGGAGAAGGCAATCAGCCCCAGCATTTT.

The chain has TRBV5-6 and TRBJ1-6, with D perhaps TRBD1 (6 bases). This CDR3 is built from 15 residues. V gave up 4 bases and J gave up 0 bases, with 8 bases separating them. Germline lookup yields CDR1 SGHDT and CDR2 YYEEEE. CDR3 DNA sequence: TGTGCCAGCAGCGTGACAGGCTCCTATAATTCACCCCTCCACTTT. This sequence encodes CASSVTGSYNSPLHF.

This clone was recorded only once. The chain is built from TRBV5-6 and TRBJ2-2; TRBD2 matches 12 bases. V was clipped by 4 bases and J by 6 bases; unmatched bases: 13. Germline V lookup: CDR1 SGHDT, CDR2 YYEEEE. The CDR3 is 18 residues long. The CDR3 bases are TGTGCCAGCAGCAGGGTACTAGCGGGGGGCGTGGGACCCGGGGAGCTGTTTTTT. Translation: CASSRVLAGGVGPGELFF.

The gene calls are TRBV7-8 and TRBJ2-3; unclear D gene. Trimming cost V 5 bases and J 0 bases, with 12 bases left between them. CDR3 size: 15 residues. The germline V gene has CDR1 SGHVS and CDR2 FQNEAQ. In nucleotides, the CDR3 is TGTGCCAGCAGCCCCCGGGCATCTAGCACAGATACGCAGTATTTT. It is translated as CASSPRASSTDTQYF.

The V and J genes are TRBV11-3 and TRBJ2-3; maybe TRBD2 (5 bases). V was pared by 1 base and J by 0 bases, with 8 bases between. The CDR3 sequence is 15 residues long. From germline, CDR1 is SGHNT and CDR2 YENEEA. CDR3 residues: CASSLGGASTDTQYF. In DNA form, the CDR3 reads TGTGCCAGCAGCTTAGGGGGAGCTAGCACAGATACGCAGTATTTT.

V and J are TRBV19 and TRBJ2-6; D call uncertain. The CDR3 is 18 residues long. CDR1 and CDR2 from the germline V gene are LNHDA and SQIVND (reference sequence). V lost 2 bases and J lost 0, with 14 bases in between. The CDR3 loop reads CASSISRPQNSGANVLTF. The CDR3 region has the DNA TGTGCCAGTAGTATAAGTCGGCCACAAAACTCTGGGGCCAACGTCCTGACTTTC.